The 16 T cell receptor beta chains below all came from one sample that was sequenced in a study of cytomegalovirus exposure and HLA in healthy donors. It was with 60 Vbeta and 13 Jbeta primers that the PCR ran. Generated by immunoSEQ multiplex PCR, the TCRdb table keeps only in-frame clones and is missing some. In the table there are around 150,000 clones, 60% to 85% of which are singletons. The sample taken for sequencing was PBMCs. The receptors shown here come from a male donor in good health and CMV-seronegative.

The V gene is TRBV7-6, the J gene TRBJ1-3; tentative D call: TRBD1 (5 bases). CDR1 is SGHVS, CDR2 FNYEAQ, per germline. The CDR3 has 15 amino acids. Between the trimmed V and J ends, which lost 5 bases and 2 bases, there was a span of 13 bases. CDR3 sequence reads: CASSQLGAPGNTIYF. DNA for the CDR3: TGTGCCAGCAGCCAGCTAGGGGCCCCTGGAAACACCATATATTTT.

V gene TRBV6-5 combines with J gene TRBJ1-1; 7 bases are shared with TRBD1. V trimming: 5 bases; J trimming: 3 bases; junction bases outside the gene matches: 9. Germline V gene sequence: CDR1 MNHEY, CDR2 SVGAGI. CDR3 length equals 15 residues. The CDR3 reads CASSGRTGWDTEAFF. CDR3 sequence (DNA): TGTGCCAGCAGTGGACGGACAGGTTGGGACACTGAAGCTTTCTTT.

J is TRBJ2-1 and V is TRBV11-3; unclear D gene. The V gene's germline CDR1 is SGHNT and CDR2 YENEEA. CDR3 length: 12 residues. V was cut by 4 bases and J by 12 bases, with 13 bases left in between. The CDR3 DNA sequence: TGTGCCAGCAGCTCCGAGGCGTCGGGGCAGTTCTTC. This translates into CASSSEASGQFF.

The chain couples TRBV30 to TRBJ2-4, with 7 bases fitting TRBD2. J gave up 8 bases and V 0 bases, and 7 bases lay outside the gene matches. Looked up from germline, CDR1 is GTSNPN and CDR2 is SVGIG (reference sequence). This CDR3 spans 14 amino acids. The CDR3 DNA sequence: TGTGCCTGGAGTGTAGGTGGAGGGAGGGACATTCAGTACTTC. It specifies CAWSVGGGRDIQYF.

A note on this clone: One junction end disagrees with the germline gene, perhaps due to a read error. The rearrangement joins TRBV5-1 to TRBJ1-4, with TRBD1 matching over 10 bases. CDR1 and CDR2 from the germline V gene are SGHRS and YFSETQ. This CDR3 has 14 residues. Here the CDR3 reads CASRLDRGYEKLFF. The CDR3 coding sequence is TGCGCCAGCAGGTTGGACAGGGGGTATGAAAAACTGTTTTTT.

The chain has TRBV6-5 and TRBJ1-2; a possible D gene is TRBD1 (5 bases). Germline assignment: CDR1 MNHEY and CDR2 SVGAGI. The CDR3 is made up of 14 amino acids. Trimming pared 3 bases from V and 2 bases from J, leaving 10 bases between. The CDR3 loop reads CASSYQGYNYGYTF. For the CDR3, the DNA is TGTGCCAGCAGTTATCAGGGATACAACTATGGCTACACCTTC.

This clone was detected only a few times. The CDR3 sequence: CASSVSGSFNQPQHF. The CDR3, as DNA: TGTGCCAGCAGTGTGTCAGGGTCATTCAATCAGCCCCAGCATTTT. The chain carries TRBV6-1 and TRBJ1-5; maybe TRBD1 (5 bases). Germline loops: CDR1 MNHNS, CDR2 SASEGT. CDR3 length: 15 amino acids. The germline V and J ends were trimmed by 4 bases and 3 bases, with 13 bases remaining between them.

The chain employs TRBV30 and TRBJ1-1; 8 bases are a match to TRBD1. With 0 bases clipped from V and 4 bases from J, the junction kept 1 base outside the gene matches. The CDR3 loop spans 13 amino acids. Germline-derived CDR1 and CDR2 are GTSNPN and SVGIG (reference sequence). CDR3: CAWSVQGATEAFF. CDR3 sequence (DNA): TGTGCCTGGAGTGTTCAGGGGGCCACTGAAGCTTTCTTT.

V gene TRBV19 combines with J gene TRBJ1-5, with D unresolved. CDR3 size: 15 residues. V was cut by 6 bases and J by 6 bases, with 18 bases left in between. Per germline, CDR1 LNHDA and CDR2 SQIVND (reference sequence). The CDR3 reads CASRETGYGSQPQHF. The CDR3 DNA sequence: TGTGCCAGTAGGGAGACTGGCTACGGGAGTCAGCCCCAGCATTTT.

This chain joins TRBV14 and TRBJ2-1, with a possible D match to TRBD1 (6 bases). From germline, CDR1 is SGHDN and CDR2 FVKESK. Trimming took off 3 bases at V and 0 bases at J, with 9 bases between the two ends. The CDR3 length is 15 residues. The CDR3: CASSQDSSSYNEQFF. For the CDR3, the DNA is TGTGCCAGCAGCCAGGACAGCAGCTCCTACAATGAGCAGTTCTTC.

This chain links TRBV5-5 with TRBJ2-5, with TRBD2 matching over 9 bases. CDR3 length equals 17 residues. The V gene end was trimmed by 0 bases and the J gene end by 2 bases; junction bases not matched to a gene: 8. Germline CDR1 is SGHKS and CDR2 is YYEKEE (reference sequence). The CDR3 sequence: CASSLVVLAGNQETQYF. CDR3 DNA sequence: TGTGCCAGCAGCTTGGTGGTCCTAGCGGGAAATCAAGAGACCCAGTACTTC.

This chain links TRBV29-1 with TRBJ1-1, with D uncertain. The V end lost 5 bases, the J end lost 1 base, and 11 bases lay between the germline ends. Per germline, CDR1 SQVTM and CDR2 ANQGSEA. The CDR3 loop spans 13 amino acids. This CDR3 is CSVRAKPNTEAFF. The CDR3 DNA follows: TGCAGCGTTAGAGCGAAACCGAACACTGAAGCTTTCTTT.

The chain has TRBV27 and TRBJ2-7; TRBD2 is a possible D gene (6 bases). V was trimmed by 7 bases and J by 6 bases, leaving 22 bases between them. The CDR3 sequence is 15 residues long. Germline V CDR1 and CDR2: MNHEY, SMNVEV (reference sequence). The DNA of the CDR3 is TGTGCCAGCACCTCCATTCCGCCTAGCGTAAGCGAGCAGTACTTC. The encoded protein is CASTSIPPSVSEQYF.

The rearrangement uses TRBV7-2 and TRBJ2-7; 7 bases fit TRBD1. CDR1 and CDR2 from the germline V gene are SGHTA and FQGNSA. Trimming cost V 1 base and J 2 bases; bases outside gene matches: 2. The CDR3 runs 14 residues. The CDR3 nucleotides are TGTGCCAGCAGCTTAGGAGGGACAGCCTACGAGCAGTACTTC. Translation gives CASSLGGTAYEQYF.

This clone was found a few times. The gene calls are TRBV15 and TRBJ1-5; D unresolved. The V and J ends lost 0 bases and 11 bases respectively, with 8 bases between them. The CDR3 is 12 residues long. From germline, CDR1 is LNHNV and CDR2 YYDKDF (reference sequence). CDR3 sequence: CATSRDVAAQHF. In DNA form, the CDR3 reads TGTGCCACCAGCAGAGATGTGGCGGCCCAGCATTTT.

This rearrangement joins TRBV27 to TRBJ2-7; 12 positions match TRBD1. The junction had 12 bases not matched to a gene; V was cut back by 4 bases and J by 11 bases. Germline-derived CDR1 and CDR2 are MNHEY and SMNVEV (reference sequence). The CDR3 runs to 15 residues. The CDR3: CASSSTGTGGHREYF. The CDR3 bases are TGTGCCAGCAGTTCAACCGGGACAGGGGGCCATAGGGAGTACTTC.